Sequencing of this T cell receptor (beta chain) was carried out in a study of T cells after yellow fever vaccination. MiXCR, applied by TCRdb to the 5' RACE reads, yields one record per CDR3 protein. The data hold 110,000 or so distinct CDR3 sequences, with about 7.8% observed a single time. This clonotype appeared many times. CDR1 and CDR2 (germline): SGHRS, YFSETQ. This CDR3 contains 16 residues. The V end lost 0 bases, the J end lost 5 bases, and 17 bases lay between the germline ends. The sequenced sample was CD4+ T cells sorted from PBMCs, obtained more than 35 days after the first yellow fever vaccination. The receptor comes from a man aged 18 to 30 who received the YFV17D yellow fever vaccine. The chain recombines TRBV5-1 with TRBJ2-5; D gene unclear. The CDR3 loop reads CASSLAIRPQVETQYF. In nucleotides, the CDR3 is TGCGCCAGCAGCTTGGCTATCCGGCCCCAGGTGGAGACCCAGTACTTC.